Sequencing of this T cell receptor (beta chain) was carried out in a study of blood T cell repertoires in COVID-19. About the research overall: Sites in the United States, Italy and Spain provided acute and convalescent COVID-19 samples. PBMCs, B-cell-depleted T cells, or T cells provided the cDNA or gDNA that made up the material.

In the original processing: Reference gene primers were amplified, and this amplification served to estimate nucleated cell counts. Assay used: immunoSEQ multiplex PCR; TCRdb lists only in-frame clones, some missing. For V, J and clone size, that table is used; D and trimming come from the DNA. The profile shows around 95,000 clones, more than 75% of them singletons. Trimming left V 6 bases short and J 0 bases short, with 9 bases between. The CDR3 runs to 15 residues. Per the germline V gene, CDR1 is SGHAT and CDR2 is FQNNGV. This chain joins TRBV11-2 and TRBJ2-6; tentative D call: TRBD1 (6 bases). The sample taken for sequencing was peripheral blood. This TCR derives from a human donor in a cohort sampled during active COVID-19. In DNA form, the CDR3 reads TGTGCCAGCAGTATACAGGGCTCTGGGGCCAACGTCCTGACTTTC. Its translation is CASSIQGSGANVLTF. Complete variable domain (other parts from reference TRBV11-2 and TRBJ2-6): EAGVAQSPRYKIIEKRQSVAFWCNPISGHATLYWYQQILGQGPKLLIQFQNNGVVDDSQLPKDRFSAERLKGVDSTLKIQPAKLEDSAVYLCASSIQGSGANVLTFGAGSRLTVL.